This T cell receptor beta chain was profiled in a study of blood T cell repertoires in COVID-19. Germline CDR1 and CDR2: MGHRA and YSYEKL. V was cut by 5 bases and J by 1 base, with 20 bases left in between. The CDR3 consists of 17 residues. Sequencing was performed with immunoSEQ multiplex PCR; in TCRdb, only in-frame clones are kept and a portion is missing. The table records almost 200,000 clones, 70% to 90% of them present only once. This chain joins TRBV4-1 and TRBJ1-1; D perhaps matches TRBD1 (5 bases). The receptor was derived from a woman aged 70-85 years with acute or convalescent COVID-19. The material sequenced was peripheral blood. Written as DNA, the CDR3 is TGCGCCAGCAGCAACGGCCCTTCGGCGGGGCAGAACACTGAAGCTTTCTTT. Its protein product is CASSNGPSAGQNTEAFF.